This entry features one T cell receptor (beta chain) sequence. V lost 2 bases, J lost 4 bases, and 20 bases lay in between. Germline V lookup: CDR1 SGHTA, CDR2 FQGNSA. CDR3 length: 17 amino acids. The sample originates from a study of brain T cells in children with intractable seizures. Pre-surgery treatment included at least one anti-epileptic drug. Clones were read by immunoSEQ multiplex PCR, and TCRdb kept only the in-frame ones, dropping some. The sample lists 110,000 or so clones, approximately 94% occurring once. V and J are TRBV7-2 and TRBJ1-1, with D possibly being TRBD1 (6 bases). This sequence originates from a boy under two years old with hemimegalencephaly and intractable seizures. This sample comprised peripheral blood, obtained at surgery. The chain's CDR3 is CASSLIWVKQGGTEAFF. The CDR3 region has the DNA TGTGCCAGCAGCTTAATTTGGGTCAAACAGGGTGGCACTGAAGCTTTCTTT.